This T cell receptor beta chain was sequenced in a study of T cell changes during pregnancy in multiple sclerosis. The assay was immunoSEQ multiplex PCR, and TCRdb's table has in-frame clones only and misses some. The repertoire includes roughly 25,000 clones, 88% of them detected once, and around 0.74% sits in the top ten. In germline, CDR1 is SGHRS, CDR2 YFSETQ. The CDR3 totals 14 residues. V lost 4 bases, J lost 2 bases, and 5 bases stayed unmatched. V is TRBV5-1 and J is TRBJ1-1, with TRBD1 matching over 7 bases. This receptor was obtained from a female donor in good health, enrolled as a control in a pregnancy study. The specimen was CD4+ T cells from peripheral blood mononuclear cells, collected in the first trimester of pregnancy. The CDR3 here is CASSHGTANTEAFF. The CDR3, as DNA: TGCGCCAGCAGCCACGGGACAGCAAACACTGAAGCTTTCTTT.